This T cell receptor (beta chain) emerged from a study of blood T cell repertoires in COVID-19. Background on the study: Sites across the United States, Italy and Spain contributed samples from acute and convalescent COVID-19. T cells, B-cell-depleted T cells, or PBMCs supplied cDNA or gDNA.

In the original processing: Amplification from reference gene primers served as the basis for estimated nucleated cell counts. Assay: immunoSEQ multiplex PCR; the TCRdb copy retains only in-frame clones and omits some. From that table come the V and J calls and clone size; the DNA was used to work out D and trimming. The sample has 650,000 to 800,000 clones, 80% to 90% seen once; the top ten hold under 0.3%. With 6 bases clipped from V and 1 base from J, the junction kept 5 bases outside the gene matches. The CDR3 has 14 amino acids. CDR1 ENHRY and CDR2 SYGVKD come from the germline V gene. What was sequenced was peripheral blood. The receptor was derived from a young woman with acute or convalescent COVID-19. The chain links TRBV10-3 to TRBJ1-1; TRBD1 matches 7 bases. In DNA form, the CDR3 reads TGTGCCATCAGCGAACAGGGGCGGAACACTGAAGCTTTCTTT. It translates to CAISEQGRNTEAFF.